Presented here are 27 T cell receptor beta chains from one specimen sequenced in a study of blood T cell repertoires in COVID-19. The data were produced by immunoSEQ multiplex PCR, yet TCRdb's version contains in-frame clones alone and is incomplete. Among hundreds of thousands of clones listed, roughly 80% were seen once. The sample taken for sequencing was peripheral blood. The receptor set was obtained from a woman aged 80 or over with acute or convalescent COVID-19.

This rearrangement joins TRBV29-1 to TRBJ2-3; TRBD2 might be the D (7 bases). The germline V gene encodes CDR1 SQVTM and CDR2 ANQGSEA. Trimming left V 4 bases short and J 5 bases short, with 19 bases between. The length of the CDR3 is 15 residues. The CDR3 DNA reads as TGCAGCGTTGGGGGAGGAGGGGGGGCAGAAGATACGCAGTATTTT. As protein: CSVGGGGGAEDTQYF.

V usage is TRBV5-1 and J usage is TRBJ2-1; D gene ambiguous. CDR3 size: 13 residues. V gave up 1 base and J gave up 10 bases, with 12 bases separating them. Germline V gives CDR1 SGHRS, CDR2 YFSETQ. The CDR3 region is CASSLKQSREQFF. The CDR3 DNA is TGCGCCAGCAGCTTGAAACAGTCCAGAGAGCAGTTCTTC.

This clone was counted between two and nine times. The CDR3 DNA is TGTGCCTGGAGTAGAGTTCTTCGGAACACTGAAGCTTTCTTT. Amino acid sequence: CAWSRVLRNTEAFF. The rearrangement links TRBV30 to TRBJ1-1; D unresolved. The CDR3 length is 14 residues. Looked up from germline, CDR1 is GTSNPN and CDR2 is SVGIG (reference sequence). V gave up 2 bases and J gave up 1 base, with 11 bases separating them.

V and J are TRBV2 and TRBJ1-3, with 9 bases matching TRBD1. Germline V gene lookup returns CDR1 SNHLY and CDR2 FYNNEI. V gave up 6 bases and J gave up 2 bases; unmatched junction bases: 5. The CDR3 runs to 15 residues. CDR3: CASSDRTGAGNTIYF. CDR3 nucleotides: TGTGCCAGCAGCGACCGGACAGGGGCTGGAAACACCATATATTTT.

V is TRBV7-9 and J is TRBJ1-3; 9 bases align to TRBD1. Looked up from germline, CDR1 is SEHNR and CDR2 is FQNEAQ (reference sequence). CDR3 length: 18 amino acids. After removal of 6 bases from V and 0 bases from J, the junction contained 12 bases not matched to a gene. The CDR3 DNA follows: TGTGCCAGCAGTGTGGACAGGGGCCTACGGGGCTCTGGAAACACCATATATTTT. It codes for CASSVDRGLRGSGNTIYF.

V is TRBV27 and J is TRBJ2-3; D gene uncertain. Trimming removed 2 bases from V and 1 base from J, with 10 bases in between. Germline V gene lookup returns CDR1 MNHEY and CDR2 SMNVEV (reference sequence). This CDR3 spans 15 amino acids. CDR3 sequence (DNA): TGTGCCAGCAGTTTAAAGTTGACTCGCACAGATACGCAGTATTTT. Protein sequence: CASSLKLTRTDTQYF.

This clone has only a few counts. This chain's CDR3 is CASSQGLAGGPGTQYF. Here the CDR3 DNA reads TGTGCCAGCAGTCAAGGACTAGCGGGAGGGCCGGGTACGCAGTATTTT. The chain is built from TRBV28 and TRBJ2-3, with 15 bases fitting TRBD2. The CDR3 length is 16 residues. Germline CDR1 is MDHEN and CDR2 is SYDVKM. The V segment lost 5 bases and the J segment 8 bases; nucleotides outside the gene matches: 8.

This sequence joins TRBV28 and TRBJ1-1; perhaps TRBD1 as D (6 bases). The germline V gene encodes CDR1 MDHEN and CDR2 SYDVKM. CDR3 length: 14 residues. Trimming removed 5 bases at V and 1 base at J, with 11 bases between. The CDR3 here is CASSGGAGNTEAFF. The DNA of the CDR3 is TGTGCCAGCAGTGGGGGCGCCGGGAACACTGAAGCTTTCTTT. Variable domain in full (rest from reference TRBV28 and TRBJ1-1): DVKVTQSSRYLVKRTGEKVFLECVQDMDHENMFWYRQDPGLGLRLIYFSYDVKMKEKGDIPEGYSVSREKKERFSLILESASTNQTSMYLCASSGGAGNTEAFFGQGTRLTVV.

This clone has only one observation. The chain links TRBV12-3 or TRBV12-4 to TRBJ1-3; tentative D call: TRBD1 (5 bases). The CDR3 extends over 12 amino acids. Trimming shortened V by 7 bases and J by 4 bases, and 8 bases separated the two germline ends. The CDR3 DNA reads as TGTGCCAGCAAAGGGGCAGGAAACACCATATATTTT. This sequence encodes CASKGAGNTIYF.

V is TRBV10-3 and J is TRBJ1-2, with 7 bases matching TRBD1. The CDR3 covers 17 residues. V shed 2 bases and J 4 bases; nucleotides not matched to a gene: 13. CDR1 and CDR2 from the germline V gene are ENHRY and SYGVKD. In DNA form, the CDR3 reads TGTGCCATCAGTGAGACCAACAGAGGGGGCGCAGGCTATGGCTACACCTTC. It yields the protein CAISETNRGGAGYGYTF.

The chain uses TRBV6-1 and TRBJ1-3; the D is unclear. With 2 bases removed from V and 0 bases from J, the gap between germline ends came to 8 bases. The CDR3 consists of 15 residues. CDR1 and CDR2 from the germline V gene are MNHNS and SASEGT. The CDR3: CASSELRNSGNTIYF. CDR3 nucleotide sequence: TGTGCCAGCAGTGAACTGAGGAACTCTGGAAACACCATATATTTT.

This clone was recorded a few times. The chain has TRBV2 and TRBJ2-7; 11 bases fit TRBD2. Germline CDR1 is SNHLY and CDR2 is FYNNEI. The CDR3 covers 15 residues. The junction had 10 bases not matched to a gene; V was cut back by 5 bases and J by 7 bases. This chain's CDR3 is CASSWGTSGPREQYF. The CDR3 bases are TGTGCCAGCAGTTGGGGGACTAGCGGTCCTCGGGAGCAGTACTTC.

The gene calls are TRBV24-1 and TRBJ2-3, with D maybe TRBD1 (6 bases). The length of the CDR3 is 14 residues. The V gene lost 7 bases and the J gene lost 2 bases, with 12 bases spanning the gap. Germline CDR1 and CDR2: KGHDR and SFDVKD. The chain's CDR3 is CATSPQGYTDTQYF. Here the CDR3 DNA reads TGTGCCACCAGCCCACAGGGATACACAGATACGCAGTATTTT.

The chain links TRBV4-2 to TRBJ2-3, with a possible D match to TRBD2 (5 bases). This CDR3 spans 14 amino acids. Per germline, CDR1 LGHNA and CDR2 YNFKEQ. V lost 0 bases, J lost 6 bases, and 10 bases lay in between. The CDR3 is CASSQEGSRDTQYF. In nucleotides, the CDR3 is TGTGCCAGCAGCCAAGAGGGGAGCCGGGATACGCAGTATTTT.

CDR3 nucleotides: TGTGCCACCAGCGACAGTTCCAATCAGCCCCAGCATTTT. This encodes CATSDSSNQPQHF. This sequence joins TRBV24-1 and TRBJ1-5; D may be TRBD1 (5 bases). Trimming removed 7 bases at V and 3 bases at J, with 9 bases between. Germline V gives CDR1 KGHDR, CDR2 SFDVKD. CDR3 size: 13 residues.

This chain joins TRBV5-1 and TRBJ1-1; D gene uncertain. The length of the CDR3 is 13 residues. V was shortened by 2 bases and J by 7 bases, with 12 bases between the two germline ends. CDR1 is SGHRS, CDR2 YFSETQ, per germline. CDR3 loop: CASSFQAGGEAFF. For the CDR3, the DNA is TGCGCCAGCAGCTTTCAGGCTGGAGGTGAAGCTTTCTTT.

This chain joins TRBV7-2 and TRBJ2-7; D gene uncertain. The CDR3 is 16 residues long. The germline V gene encodes CDR1 SGHTA and CDR2 FQGNSA. The V and J ends lost 2 bases and 5 bases respectively, with 19 bases between them. CDR3 loop: CASSLSRLVVEDEQYF. The CDR3 bases are TGTGCCAGCAGCTTATCTCGGCTAGTAGTCGAAGACGAGCAGTACTTC.

The chain couples TRBV2 to TRBJ2-1; 7 bases match TRBD1. Per the germline V gene, CDR1 is SNHLY and CDR2 is FYNNEI. CDR3 length: 13 residues. Losses at the gene ends were 7 bases for V and 3 bases for J; bases not matched to a gene: 3. The CDR3 protein is CASTDRVYNEQFF. CDR3 sequence (DNA): TGTGCCAGCACTGACAGGGTCTACAATGAGCAGTTCTTC.

This clone appeared once. The chain recombines TRBV5-4 with TRBJ2-3; TRBD1 agrees at 8 bases. CDR1 and CDR2 (germline): SGHNT, YYREEE (reference sequence). With V trimmed by 4 bases and J by 2 bases, 9 bases remained unmatched. This CDR3 is built from 16 residues. This chain's CDR3 is CASSVTPQGVTDTQYF. CDR3 nucleotide sequence: TGTGCCAGCAGCGTAACCCCACAGGGGGTCACAGATACGCAGTATTTT.

V is TRBV27 and J is TRBJ2-5; 11 nucleotides match TRBD2. CDR1 and CDR2 from the germline V gene are MNHEY and SMNVEV (reference sequence). Trimming took 5 bases from V and 5 from J; bases not matched to a gene: 10. The CDR3 extends over 16 amino acids. CDR3 coding DNA: TGTGCCAGCAGTCTCATAAAAAGGACTAGCGGGGAGACCCAGTACTTC. Its translation: CASSLIKRTSGETQYF.

The rearrangement links TRBV9 to TRBJ2-1, with 11 bases lining up with TRBD2. Germline V gene sequence: CDR1 SGDLS, CDR2 YYNGEE. V trimming: 3 bases; J trimming: 9 bases; junction bases outside the gene matches: 5. CDR3 length equals 14 residues. The CDR3 nucleotides are TGTGCCAGCAGCGCCGTACTAGCGGGAGCTGAGCAGTTCTTC. Encoded protein: CASSAVLAGAEQFF.

The chain is built from TRBV18 and TRBJ1-2, with unresolved D. Germline V CDR1 and CDR2: KGHSH, LQKENI. The V and J ends lost 0 bases and 0 bases respectively, with 14 bases between them. This CDR3 has 17 residues. The chain's CDR3 is CASSPPNRQVTNYGYTF. In DNA, the CDR3 is TGTGCCAGCTCACCACCGAACAGACAAGTCACTAACTATGGCTACACCTTC.

The CDR3 protein is CASSPRTSGEADTQYF. CDR3 coding DNA: TGTGCCAGCAGCCCGCGGACTAGCGGGGAGGCAGATACGCAGTATTTT. This chain joins TRBV7-8 and TRBJ2-3; 12 nucleotides agree with TRBD2. Germline V gene sequence: CDR1 SGHVS, CDR2 FQNEAQ. The CDR3 is made up of 16 amino acids. V lost 5 bases, J lost 4 bases, and 7 bases stayed unmatched.

This chain uses TRBV19 with TRBJ1-5, with TRBD1 identical over 7 bases. CDR3 length: 15 residues. Germline-derived CDR1 and CDR2 are LNHDA and SQIVND (reference sequence). The V segment lost 5 bases and the J segment 0 bases; nucleotides outside the gene matches: 4. The CDR3 region has the DNA TGTGCCAGTAGTTCGCGACAGGGTAGCAATCAGCCCCAGCATTTT. It is translated as CASSSRQGSNQPQHF.

This clone was observed at least ten times. This chain uses TRBV12-5 with TRBJ1-6; D call uncertain. Germline CDR1 is LGHNT and CDR2 is FRNRAP. V shed 2 bases and J shed 9 bases, with 8 bases lying between them. The length of the CDR3 is 13 residues. The CDR3 loop is CASGLPGSSPLHF. In DNA form, the CDR3 reads TGTGCTAGTGGTTTGCCCGGGAGTTCACCCCTCCACTTT.

The chain is built from TRBV10-3 and TRBJ1-5; tentative D call: TRBD1 (5 bases). The CDR3 covers 16 residues. V was cut by 5 bases and J by 3 bases, with 17 bases left in between. Germline V gene lookup returns CDR1 ENHRY and CDR2 SYGVKD. The CDR3 DNA is TGTGCCATCAGTCAGACCATTCAGGGTACCAATCAGCCCCAGCATTTT. As protein: CAISQTIQGTNQPQHF.

V is TRBV5-4 and J is TRBJ2-1, with 8 positions matching TRBD2. The CDR3 totals 16 residues. After removal of 0 bases from V and 4 bases from J, the junction contained 6 bases not matched to a gene. Germline loops: CDR1 SGHNT, CDR2 YYREEE (reference sequence). CDR3 in DNA: TGTGCCAGCAGCTTGGCGCCGGCGGGGGGATACAATGAGCAGTTCTTC. The encoded protein is CASSLAPAGGYNEQFF.